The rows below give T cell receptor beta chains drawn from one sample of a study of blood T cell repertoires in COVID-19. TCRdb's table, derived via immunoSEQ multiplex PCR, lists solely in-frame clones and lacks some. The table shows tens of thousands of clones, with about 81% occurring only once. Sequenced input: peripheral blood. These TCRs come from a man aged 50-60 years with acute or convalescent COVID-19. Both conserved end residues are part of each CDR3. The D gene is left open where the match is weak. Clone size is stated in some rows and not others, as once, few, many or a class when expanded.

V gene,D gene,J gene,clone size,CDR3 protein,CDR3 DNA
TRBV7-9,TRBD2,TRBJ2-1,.,CASSKDGGAQYNEQFF,TGTGCCAGCAGCAAAGACGGGGGGGCTCAGTACAATGAGCAGTTCTTC
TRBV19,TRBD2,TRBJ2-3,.,CASSTGLAGGYTDTQYF,TGTGCCAGTAGTACGGGACTAGCGGGGGGATACACAGATACGCAGTATTTT
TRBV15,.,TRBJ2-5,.,CATTQGVRETQYF,TGTGCCACCACCCAAGGGGTTCGGGAGACCCAGTACTTC
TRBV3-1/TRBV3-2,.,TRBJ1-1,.,CASSQMPGHKNTEAFF,TGTGCCAGCAGCCAGATGCCGGGACACAAGAACACTGAAGCTTTCTTT
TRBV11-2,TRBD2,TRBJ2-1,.,CASSSTSVNEQFF,TGTGCCAGCAGCTCCACTAGCGTCAATGAGCAGTTCTTC
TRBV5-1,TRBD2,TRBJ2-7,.,CASSLAGTSAYEQYF,TGCGCCAGCAGCTTGGCCGGGACTAGCGCTTACGAGCAGTACTTC
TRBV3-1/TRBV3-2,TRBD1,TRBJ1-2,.,CASSQDSQGAYYGYTF,TGTGCCAGCAGCCAAGACTCGCAGGGGGCATACTATGGCTACACCTTC
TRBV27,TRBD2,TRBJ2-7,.,CASKTRLAGAHSSYEQYF,TGTGCCAGCAAAACGAGACTAGCGGGAGCGCATAGCTCCTACGAGCAGTACTTC
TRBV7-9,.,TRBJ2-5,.,CASSYYPGVQETQYF,TGTGCCAGCAGCTACTACCCAGGGGTTCAAGAGACCCAGTACTTC
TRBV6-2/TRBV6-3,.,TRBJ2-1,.,CASSYSIRELDEQFF,TGTGCCAGCAGTTACTCGATAAGGGAGCTCGATGAGCAGTTCTTC
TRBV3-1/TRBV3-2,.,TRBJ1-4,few,CASRRSEKLFF,TGTGCCAGCAGGCGAAGTGAAAAACTGTTTTTT
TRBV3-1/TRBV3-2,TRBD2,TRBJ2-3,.,CASSLRLAGGTDTQYF,TGTGCCAGCAGCCTTCGACTAGCGGGAGGCACAGATACGCAGTATTTT
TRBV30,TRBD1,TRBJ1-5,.,CAWTRDRDNQPQHF,TGTGCCTGGACCCGGGACAGAGACAATCAGCCCCAGCATTTT
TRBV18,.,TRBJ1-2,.,CASSPSGDGYGYTF,TGTGCCAGCTCACCATCGGGGGACGGCTATGGCTACACCTTC
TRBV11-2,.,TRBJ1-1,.,CASSLGVGKEAFF,TGTGCCAGCAGCTTAGGAGTCGGGAAGGAAGCTTTCTTT
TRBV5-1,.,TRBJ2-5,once,CASSFSRVGETQYF,TGCGCCAGCAGCTTTAGCAGGGTAGGGGAGACCCAGTACTTC
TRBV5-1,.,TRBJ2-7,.,CASSLVDNSYEQYF,TGCGCCAGCAGCTTGGTGGACAACTCCTACGAGCAGTACTTC
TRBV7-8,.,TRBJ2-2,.,CASSPVFEVRTGELFF,TGTGCCAGCAGCCCAGTCTTCGAGGTTCGAACCGGGGAGCTGTTTTTT
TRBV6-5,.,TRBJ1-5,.,CASMGATGNQPQHF,TGTGCCAGCATGGGGGCGACAGGCAATCAGCCCCAGCATTTT
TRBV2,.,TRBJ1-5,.,CASSEFLVGQYLEENQPQHF,TGTGCCAGCAGTGAATTTTTGGTGGGACAATACTTAGAGGAAAATCAGCCCCAGCATTTT
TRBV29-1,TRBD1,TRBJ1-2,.,CSADRVNDPIYGYTF,TGCAGTGCTGACAGGGTCAATGATCCCATTTATGGCTACACCTTC
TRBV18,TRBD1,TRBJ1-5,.,CASSPGQGNNQPQHF,TGTGCCAGCTCACCAGGACAGGGGAACAATCAGCCCCAGCATTTT
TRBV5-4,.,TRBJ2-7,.,CASSPRRGSNFEQYF,TGTGCCAGCAGCCCAAGACGAGGGAGCAATTTCGAGCAGTACTTC
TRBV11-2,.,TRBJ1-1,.,CASRYIGGAEAFF,TGTGCCAGCAGATACATTGGGGGGGCTGAAGCTTTCTTT
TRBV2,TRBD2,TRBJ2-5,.,CASESGGAGETQYF,TGTGCCAGCGAAAGCGGGGGGGCGGGAGAGACCCAGTACTTC
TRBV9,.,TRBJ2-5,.,CASSVEAGYQETQYF,TGTGCCAGCAGCGTAGAGGCAGGGTACCAAGAGACCCAGTACTTC
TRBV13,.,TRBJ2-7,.,CASSLTRHINSYEQYF,TGTGCCAGCAGCTTGACCCGACACATCAATTCCTACGAGCAGTACTTC
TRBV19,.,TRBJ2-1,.,CASSPQAGANNEQFF,TGTGCCAGTAGTCCCCAGGCGGGGGCCAACAATGAGCAGTTCTTC
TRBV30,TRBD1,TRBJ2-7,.,CAWSVQGGRKEQYF,TGTGCCTGGAGTGTACAGGGGGGCCGGAAGGAGCAGTACTTC
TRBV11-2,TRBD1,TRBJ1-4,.,CASSLGGQGNEKLFF,TGTGCCAGCAGCTTAGGAGGACAGGGCAATGAAAAACTGTTTTTT
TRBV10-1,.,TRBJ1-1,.,CASSEEMGGYTEAFF,TGCGCCAGCAGTGAAGAGATGGGCGGGTACACTGAAGCTTTCTTT
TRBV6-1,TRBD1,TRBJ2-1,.,CASSVLSGQGNNEQFF,TGTGCCAGCAGTGTTCTGTCGGGACAGGGGAACAATGAGCAGTTCTTC